Listed here is a single T cell receptor (beta chain). Its cognate antigen is unknown. The sample belongs to a study of cytomegalovirus exposure and HLA in healthy donors. Study-wide points: It was in a later analysis that TCR association rates were seen to vary by HLA locus, highest for DRB1 and lowest for HLA-C.

The PCR ran on 60 Vbeta and 13 Jbeta primers. Assay: immunoSEQ multiplex PCR; the TCRdb copy retains only in-frame clones and omits some. This sample's clone table lists about 25,000 clones. The CDR3 totals 14 residues. Germline CDR1 SGHTA, CDR2 FQGTGA. The germline V and J ends were trimmed by 4 bases and 4 bases, with 12 bases remaining between them. This TCR came from a male donor in good health and CMV-seropositive. The sequenced material came from PBMCs. The chain has TRBV7-3 and TRBJ2-3; D ambiguous. In DNA, the CDR3 is TGTGCCAGCAGCTCCGGTCTCTATCCAGATACGCAGTATTTT. Its translation: CASSSGLYPDTQYF.